A selection of T cell receptor beta chains follows, all from one sample in a study of cytomegalovirus exposure and HLA in healthy donors. The protocol was immunoSEQ multiplex PCR, while the TCRdb copy is restricted to in-frame clones and leaves out a portion. The sample has about 120,000 clones, over 65% seen once. The sequenced sample consisted of PBMCs. The receptor source for this set is a woman aged 30 to 39 in good health and CMV-seropositive. CDR3s include the opening cysteine and the closing phenylalanine or tryptophan. Fields, in order: CDR3 protein, CDR3 DNA, clone size, J gene, V gene, D gene. A D gene is named only where the DNA matches it firmly. Clone size is stated in some rows and not others, as once, few, many or a class when expanded.

CDR3 protein: CASSIEPGHTTEQFF; CDR3 DNA: TGTGCCAGTAGTATAGAGCCGGGACACACTACGGAGCAGTTCTTC; clone size: NA; J gene: TRBJ2-1; V gene: TRBV19; D gene: NA
CDR3 protein: CASSWRTVTGELFF; CDR3 DNA: TGTGCCAGCAGCTGGAGGACGGTCACCGGGGAGCTGTTTTTT; clone size: NA; J gene: TRBJ2-2; V gene: TRBV2; D gene: NA
CDR3 protein: CASSETESYEQYF; CDR3 DNA: TGTGCCAGCAGTGAAACAGAAAGCTACGAGCAGTACTTC; clone size: NA; J gene: TRBJ2-7; V gene: TRBV2; D gene: NA
CDR3 protein: CASSAGRWGAEAFF; CDR3 DNA: TGTGCCAGCAGCGCGGGACGGTGGGGCGCTGAAGCTTTCTTT; clone size: NA; J gene: TRBJ1-1; V gene: TRBV13; D gene: NA
CDR3 protein: CASSEGGQGLHSNQPQHF; CDR3 DNA: TGTGCCAGCAGTGAAGGCGGACAGGGGTTACATAGCAATCAGCCCCAGCATTTT; clone size: once; J gene: TRBJ1-5; V gene: TRBV6-1; D gene: TRBD1
CDR3 protein: CASSKAPGQGNTIYF; CDR3 DNA: TGTGCCAGTAGTAAGGCCCCGGGACAAGGAAACACCATATATTTT; clone size: NA; J gene: TRBJ1-3; V gene: TRBV19; D gene: NA
CDR3 protein: CASRPPGGRVGYEQYF; CDR3 DNA: TGCGCCAGCAGACCTCCAGGAGGCCGGGTCGGCTACGAGCAGTACTTC; clone size: few; J gene: TRBJ2-7; V gene: TRBV5-1; D gene: NA
CDR3 protein: CASSPEGGQYF; CDR3 DNA: TGTGCCAGTTCTCCAGAGGGGGGGCAGTACTTC; clone size: once; J gene: TRBJ2-5; V gene: TRBV2; D gene: NA
CDR3 protein: CASSPSPGAYEQYF; CDR3 DNA: TGCGCCAGCAGCCCATCCCCAGGTGCCTACGAGCAGTACTTC; clone size: NA; J gene: TRBJ2-7; V gene: TRBV4-1; D gene: NA
CDR3 protein: CASSLCPRMRVSEKLFF; CDR3 DNA: TGTGCCAGCAGCCTTTGTCCTCGCATGAGGGTATCTGAAAAACTGTTTTTT; clone size: NA; J gene: TRBJ1-4; V gene: TRBV14; D gene: NA
CDR3 protein: CASSEGRSNEKLFF; CDR3 DNA: TGTGCCAGCAGTGAAGGGCGGTCTAATGAAAAACTGTTTTTT; clone size: once; J gene: TRBJ1-4; V gene: TRBV6-1; D gene: NA
CDR3 protein: CASSGGAGFRETQYF; CDR3 DNA: TGTGCCAGCAGCGGGGGGGCAGGGTTTAGGGAGACCCAGTACTTC; clone size: NA; J gene: TRBJ2-5; V gene: TRBV5-4; D gene: NA
CDR3 protein: CASTRRGYLTDTQYF; CDR3 DNA: TGTGCCAGCACCCGCCGCGGCTACCTCACAGATACGCAGTATTTT; clone size: medium-sized; J gene: TRBJ2-3; V gene: TRBV7-6; D gene: NA
CDR3 protein: CASSYAQGNGYTF; CDR3 DNA: TGTGCCAGCAGTTACGCACAGGGGAATGGCTACACCTTC; clone size: NA; J gene: TRBJ1-2; V gene: TRBV6-6; D gene: TRBD1
CDR3 protein: CASSSGQGAGSGELFF; CDR3 DNA: TGTGCCAGTAGTTCCGGACAGGGGGCGGGCTCCGGGGAGCTGTTTTTT; clone size: NA; J gene: TRBJ2-2; V gene: TRBV19; D gene: TRBD1